Listed here are 23 T cell receptor beta chains from one sample, sequenced in a study of cytomegalovirus exposure and HLA in healthy donors listed by TCRdb under 2017. Library preparation used the immunoSEQ multiplex PCR assay. The multiplex PCR relied on a mix of 60 forward primers for TCR Vbeta segments and 13 reverse primers for TCR Jbeta segments. In TCRdb, the immuneACCESS table is reduced to in-frame sequences with V and J assigned. These tables do not hold every clone; where another copy was compared, an unresolved V gene accounts for under half, and the others remain unexplained. The table for this sample lists some 130,000 clones; 79% of them were counted only once. 1.1% of the sample belongs to the ten largest clones. Sequencing used PBMCs. These receptors all come from a male donor in good health and CMV-seronegative.

V usage is TRBV27 and J usage is TRBJ2-5; 9 bases are a match to TRBD1. The length of the CDR3 is 16 residues. Germline CDR1 MNHEY, CDR2 SMNVEV (reference sequence). V was clipped by 5 bases and J by 2 bases; unmatched bases: 9. The CDR3 DNA reads as TGTGCCAGCAGTCCTTACTCGGGGACAGGGCAAGAGACCCAGTACTTC. It encodes CASSPYSGTGQETQYF.

The V call is TRBV7-2, the J call TRBJ1-5; TRBD1 is a possible D gene (5 bases). V lost 2 bases and J 0 bases, leaving 11 bases between the germline ends. CDR1 and CDR2 (germline): SGHTA, FQGNSA. There are 16 residues in the CDR3. DNA for the CDR3: TGTGCCAGCAGCTTAATCGGGGGGACTAGCAATCAGCCCCAGCATTTT. This sequence encodes CASSLIGGTSNQPQHF.

The rearrangement joins TRBV2 to TRBJ1-2; 9 bases map to TRBD1. Per germline, CDR1 SNHLY and CDR2 FYNNEI. This CDR3 region has 13 residues. V gave up 7 bases and J gave up 6 bases; unmatched junction bases: 6. CDR3 DNA sequence: TGTGCCAGCACCCGGACAGGGGACGATGGCTACACCTTC. Translating gives CASTRTGDDGYTF.

The chain couples TRBV7-2 to TRBJ2-7; 7 bases map to TRBD1. The V gene end was trimmed by 5 bases and the J gene end by 4 bases; junction bases not matched to a gene: 5. The CDR3 covers 13 residues. Germline V lookup: CDR1 SGHTA, CDR2 FQGNSA. CDR3 sequence: CASSRGGGYEQYF. The CDR3 DNA sequence: TGTGCCAGCAGCCGAGGGGGCGGATACGAGCAGTACTTC.

The chain recombines TRBV7-2 with TRBJ2-7; 7 bases are a match to TRBD1. Germline CDR1 SGHTA, CDR2 FQGNSA. The length of the CDR3 is 13 residues. Losses at the gene ends were 5 bases for V and 3 bases for J; bases not matched to a gene: 4. The CDR3 DNA reads TGTGCCAGCAGCGTTGGACAGGACTACGAGCAGTACTTC. This translates into CASSVGQDYEQYF.

The chain has TRBV2 and TRBJ1-1; TRBD1 aligns across 8 bases. The V gene's germline CDR1 is SNHLY and CDR2 FYNNEI. V lost 6 bases, J lost 7 bases, and 7 bases stayed unmatched. The CDR3 spans 13 residues. The CDR3 loop reads CASRGARGREAFF. The CDR3 bases are TGTGCCAGCAGAGGGGCCAGGGGGCGTGAAGCTTTCTTT.

The chain links TRBV5-1 to TRBJ2-7; TRBD2 agrees at 11 bases. CDR1 and CDR2 from the germline V gene are SGHRS and YFSETQ. J was trimmed by 0 bases and V by 1 base; bases with no gene match: 18. CDR3 length: 21 residues. In DNA, the CDR3 is TGCGCCAGCAGCTTGAAGGGGGGGTCCGGGACTAGCGGTTTTTACTCCTACGAGCAGTACTTC. Its translation: CASSLKGGSGTSGFYSYEQYF.

The J gene is TRBJ2-3, the V gene TRBV7-9; no reliable D call. The CDR3 loop spans 15 amino acids. The ends were cut back, 5 bases at V and 1 base at J, with 13 bases in the middle. The germline V gene encodes CDR1 SEHNR and CDR2 FQNEAQ (reference sequence). CDR3 bases: TGTGCCAGCAGCCACACCTTACCTGGCACAGATACGCAGTATTTT. Translated: CASSHTLPGTDTQYF.

The rearrangement links TRBV5-1 to TRBJ1-6, with 9 bases identical to TRBD1. CDR1 is SGHRS and CDR2 is YFSETQ in the germline V gene. V shed 4 bases and J 10 bases; nucleotides not matched to a gene: 6. The CDR3 is 14 amino acids. The CDR3 region has the DNA TGCGCCAGCAGCCGGGACAGGGAGGGATCACCCCTCCACTTT. It codes for CASSRDREGSPLHF. The full variable domain, completed using reference TRBV5-1 and TRBJ1-6, is KAGVTQTPRYLIKTRGQQVTLSCSPISGHRSVSWYQQTPGQGLQFLFEYFSETQRNKGNFPGRFSGRQFSNSRSEMNVSTLELGDSALYLCASSRDREGSPLHFGNGTRLTVT.

This clone appeared a single time. The CDR3 sequence is CASSSPPGQRAYEQYF. CDR3 nucleotide sequence: TGTGCCAGTAGTTCCCCTCCGGGACAGAGGGCCTACGAGCAGTACTTC. This chain joins TRBV19 and TRBJ2-5, with TRBD1 matching 7 bases. The J call may not be correct, given that the DNA end is closer to TRBJ2-7. The CDR3 runs 16 residues. Germline V gene data show CDR1 as LNHDA and CDR2 as SQIVND (reference sequence).

This clone was picked up a small number of times. The rearrangement uses TRBV19 and TRBJ1-2; D uncertain. V was pared by 5 bases and J by 4 bases, with 11 bases between. Germline V CDR1 and CDR2: LNHDA, SQIVND (reference sequence). The CDR3 length is 13 residues. CDR3 amino acids: CASSLTATYGYTF. The DNA for the CDR3 is TGTGCCAGTAGTCTGACTGCTACCTATGGCTACACCTTC. Looking up the rest from reference TRBV19 and TRBJ1-2 gives the full variable domain: DGGITQSPKYLFRKEGQNVTLSCEQNLNHDAMYWYRQDPGQGLRLIYYSQIVNDFQKGDIAEGYSVSREKKESFPLTVTSAQKNPTAFYLCASSLTATYGYTFGSGTRLTVV.

V gene TRBV30 combines with J gene TRBJ1-2; 9 nucleotides align to TRBD1. Germline CDR1 reads GTSNPN; CDR2 reads SVGIG (reference sequence). CDR3 length equals 12 residues. The CDR3 region has the DNA TGTGCTACAACAGGGGGCTCTAATGGCTACACCTTC. Its protein product is CATTGGSNGYTF. Drawing the rest from reference TRBV30 and TRBJ1-2, the complete variable domain is SQTIHQWPATLVQPVGSPLSLECTVEGTSNPNLYWYRQAAGRGLQLLFYSVGIGQISSEVPQNLSASRPQDRQFILSSKKLLLSDSGFYLCATTGGSNGYTFGSGTRLTVV.

This clone was seen a handful of times. The chain employs TRBV7-3 and TRBJ1-6; TRBD1 might be the D (5 bases). Deletions cut 4 bases from V and 10 bases from J, with 11 bases between. Germline lookup yields CDR1 SGHTA and CDR2 FQGTGA. The CDR3 consists of 13 residues. CDR3 in DNA: TGTGCCAGCAGCTACTACAGGCTCTCACCCCTCCACTTT. It specifies CASSYYRLSPLHF.

This chain links TRBV7-2 with TRBJ2-2; 8 bases agree with TRBD2. This CDR3 is 17 amino acids long. Germline loops: CDR1 SGHTA, CDR2 FQGNSA. J was trimmed by 5 bases and V by 3 bases; bases with no gene match: 11. In nucleotides, the CDR3 is TGTGCCAGCAGCTTCCGGGTCGGGGGGGCAAAAACCGGGGAGCTGTTTTTT. Residues: CASSFRVGGAKTGELFF.

This clone is a singleton in its sample. The rearrangement joins TRBV9 to TRBJ2-3; 9 positions match TRBD1. Germline CDR1 reads SGDLS; CDR2 reads YYNGEE. The CDR3 consists of 15 residues. V trimming: 6 bases; J trimming: 5 bases; junction bases outside the gene matches: 10. The CDR3 DNA reads as TGTGCCAGCACCCCCGGGGACAGGGACAAAGATACGCAGTATTTT. Translation: CASTPGDRDKDTQYF.

This clone has more than one count but fewer than ten. The chain recombines TRBV5-1 with TRBJ2-1, with 8 bases that match TRBD2. The CDR3 totals 14 residues. V shed 1 base, J shed 14 bases, and the junction held 11 bases outside the gene matches. Germline V gene data show CDR1 as SGHRS and CDR2 as YFSETQ. The DNA for the CDR3 is TGCGCCAGCAGCTTGCGGACTAGCCCTCGATGGGAGTTCTTC. This sequence encodes CASSLRTSPRWEFF.

The CDR3 DNA sequence: TGTGCCAGCAGCACACTACAGGGGGCGAAGGAAAAACTGTTTTTT. Translating it yields CASSTLQGAKEKLFF. The chain recombines TRBV7-9 with TRBJ1-4; 9 nucleotides agree with TRBD1. V was clipped by 5 bases and J by 8 bases; unmatched bases: 9. Germline values: CDR1 SEHNR, CDR2 FQNEAQ (reference sequence). This CDR3 contains 15 residues.

This clone showed up just a few times. The chain has TRBV7-3 and TRBJ1-2; D is possibly TRBD1 (5 bases). Germline values: CDR1 SGHTA, CDR2 FQGTGA. This CDR3 is 15 amino acids long. V was clipped by 1 base and J by 6 bases, with 15 bases between them. CDR3 sequence: CASSLNQGGIHGYTF. The CDR3 DNA reads as TGTGCCAGCAGCTTAAACCAGGGAGGGATACATGGCTACACCTTC.

In the case of this clone: This sample includes further DNA sequences coding for the same CDR3. The chain recombines TRBV4-1 with TRBJ1-1; D uncertain. Germline values: CDR1 MGHRA, CDR2 YSYEKL. CDR3 length: 15 residues. The V and J ends lost 1 base and 0 bases respectively, with 9 bases between them. The CDR3 region has the DNA TGCGCCAGCAGCCAAGGCCCGGGAATGAACACTGAAGCTTTCTTT. This gives the protein CASSQGPGMNTEAFF.

This sequence joins TRBV5-6 and TRBJ2-7; a weak D match, TRBD1 (5 bases). The V end lost 4 bases, the J end lost 3 bases, and 14 bases lay between the germline ends. Per germline, CDR1 SGHDT and CDR2 YYEEEE. This CDR3 region has 14 residues. CDR3 nucleotides: TGTGCCAGCAGCGGGGCCGAGGAGAGCTACGAGCAGTACTTC. Translated: CASSGAEESYEQYF.

The J gene is TRBJ2-7, the V gene TRBV5-1, with D possibly being TRBD2 (6 bases). V lost 4 bases and J 2 bases, leaving 16 bases between the germline ends. CDR3 length: 15 residues. The germline V gene encodes CDR1 SGHRS and CDR2 YFSETQ. In DNA, the CDR3 is TGCGCCAGCAGCGCCTGGACCGGGAGCCCCTACGAGCAGTACTTC. It encodes CASSAWTGSPYEQYF.

The gene calls are TRBV29-1 and TRBJ1-2, with 9 bases that match TRBD1. The V gene end was trimmed by 5 bases and the J gene end by 3 bases; junction bases not matched to a gene: 1. CDR1 and CDR2 (germline): SQVTM, ANQGSEA. The CDR3 spans 12 residues. CDR3 coding DNA: TGCAGCGTTCGGACAGGGGACTATGGCTACACCTTC. Protein: CSVRTGDYGYTF.

The J gene is TRBJ2-2, the V gene TRBV2; possible D gene TRBD2, 6 bases. Germline loops: CDR1 SNHLY, CDR2 FYNNEI. The CDR3 runs to 15 residues. The germline V and J ends were trimmed by 5 bases and 5 bases, with 15 bases remaining between them. The CDR3 reads CASSTRDGGTGELFF. In DNA form, the CDR3 reads TGTGCCAGCAGTACCAGAGACGGGGGTACCGGGGAGCTGTTTTTT.